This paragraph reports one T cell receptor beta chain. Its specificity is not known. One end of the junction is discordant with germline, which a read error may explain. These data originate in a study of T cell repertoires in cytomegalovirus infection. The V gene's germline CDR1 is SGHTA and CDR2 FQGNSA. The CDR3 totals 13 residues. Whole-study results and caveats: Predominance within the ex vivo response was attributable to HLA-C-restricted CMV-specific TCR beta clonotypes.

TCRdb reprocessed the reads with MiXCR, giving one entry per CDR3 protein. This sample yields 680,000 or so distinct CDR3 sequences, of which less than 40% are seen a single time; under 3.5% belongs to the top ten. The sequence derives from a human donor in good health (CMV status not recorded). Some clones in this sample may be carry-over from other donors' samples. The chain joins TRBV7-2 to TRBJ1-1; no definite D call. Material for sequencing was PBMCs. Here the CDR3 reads CASIPQQNTDAFF. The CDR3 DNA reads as TGTGCCAGCATCCCACAGCAGAACACTGACGCTTTCTTT.